Below, 9 T cell receptor beta chains from the same sample are listed, as sequenced in a study of T cell responses to AZD1222 COVID-19 vaccine. The table came from immunoSEQ multiplex PCR; TCRdb's copy has only in-frame clones and leaves some out. This sample has 95,000 to 100,000 clones, with approximately 84% found just once. The specimen comprised peripheral blood, sampled 28 days after the second AZD1222 dose. The source is an adult who received the AZD1222 COVID-19 vaccine.

V usage is TRBV15 and J usage is TRBJ2-1; TRBD2 is a possible D gene (5 bases). Germline V lookup: CDR1 LNHNV, CDR2 YYDKDF (reference sequence). The V and J ends lost 6 bases and 1 base respectively, with 13 bases between them. There are 15 residues in the CDR3. The CDR3 loop is CATSLGGRSYNEQFF. The DNA for the CDR3 is TGTGCCACCAGTCTAGGAGGCCGGTCCTACAATGAGCAGTTCTTC. Full variable domain (rest looked up from reference TRBV15 and TRBJ2-1): DAMVIQNPRYQVTQFGKPVTLSCSQTLNHNVMYWYQQKSSQAPKLLFHYYDKDFNNEADTPDNFQSRRPNTSFCFLDIRSPGLGDTAMYLCATSLGGRSYNEQFFGPGTRLTVL.

This clone was observed once. The gene calls are TRBV6-5 and TRBJ1-5, with D hard to call. Germline-derived CDR1 and CDR2 are MNHEY and SVGAGI. V lost 6 bases, J lost 6 bases, and 12 bases lay in between. The CDR3 is made up of 13 amino acids. CDR3 region: CASRQTAAQPQHF. The CDR3 nucleotides are TGTGCCAGCAGGCAAACTGCTGCTCAGCCCCAGCATTTT.

The chain couples TRBV7-9 to TRBJ2-2; D unclear. The CDR3 is 11 residues long. Germline CDR1 is SEHNR and CDR2 is FQNEAQ (reference sequence). Trimming left V 6 bases short and J 5 bases short, with 4 bases between. The CDR3, as DNA: TGTGCCAGCAGTTCGACCGGGGAGCTGTTTTTT. Translating it yields CASSSTGELFF.

V and J are TRBV24-1 and TRBJ2-1; D gene ambiguous. CDR1 is KGHDR, CDR2 SFDVKD, per germline. The CDR3 consists of 13 residues. The V end was cut by 2 bases, the J end by 7 bases, with 8 bases between. The DNA of the CDR3 is TGTGCCACCAGTGATTGGGCGAGAAATGAGCAGTTCTTC. Its protein product is CATSDWARNEQFF.

The V and J genes are TRBV3-1 (or the pseudogene TRBV3-2) and TRBJ2-7; 7 nucleotides align to TRBD2. CDR3 size: 16 residues. The germline CDR1 and CDR2 sequences are LGHDT and YNNKEL (reference sequence). J gave up 0 bases and V 4 bases, and 9 bases lay outside the gene matches. The chain's CDR3 is CASSPLSAGDSYEQYF. The CDR3 bases are TGTGCCAGCAGCCCCTTAAGCGCGGGGGACTCCTACGAGCAGTACTTC.

V usage is TRBV27 and J usage is TRBJ2-1; unclear D gene. The germline V and J ends were trimmed by 8 bases and 3 bases, with 14 bases remaining between them. Germline V gives CDR1 MNHEY, CDR2 SMNVEV (reference sequence). The CDR3 length is 14 residues. This chain's CDR3 is CASARLSLYNEQFF. CDR3 nucleotide sequence: TGTGCCAGCGCTAGGCTGAGCCTCTACAATGAGCAGTTCTTC.

This clone was seen only once. CDR3 region: CASNAAGGSYNEQFF. CDR3 coding DNA: TGTGCCAGCAATGCGGCGGGAGGATCCTACAATGAGCAGTTCTTC. The chain combines TRBV9 with TRBJ2-1, with 8 bases identical to TRBD2. Germline trimming cut 6 bases from V and 1 base from J; bases unmatched to any gene: 6. In germline, CDR1 is SGDLS, CDR2 YYNGEE. The CDR3 length is 15 residues.

CDR3 coding DNA: TGCGCCAGCAGCTTGGGGGAGTGGTCTGAGCAGTTCTTC. Translation gives CASSLGEWSEQFF. The chain employs TRBV5-1 and TRBJ2-1, with D maybe TRBD2 (5 bases). There are 13 residues in the CDR3. Between the trimmed V and J ends, which lost 0 bases and 9 bases, there was a span of 10 bases. CDR1 and CDR2 from the germline V gene are SGHRS and YFSETQ.

This clone was observed once. The chain recombines TRBV7-2 with TRBJ1-2; TRBD1 is a possible D gene (6 bases). V was shortened by 3 bases and J by 6 bases, with 14 bases between the two germline ends. The CDR3 totals 14 residues. Germline V lookup: CDR1 SGHTA, CDR2 FQGNSA. The CDR3 is CASSLRSDRDGYTF. The DNA of the CDR3 is TGTGCCAGCAGCTTGCGTTCGGACAGAGATGGCTACACCTTC.